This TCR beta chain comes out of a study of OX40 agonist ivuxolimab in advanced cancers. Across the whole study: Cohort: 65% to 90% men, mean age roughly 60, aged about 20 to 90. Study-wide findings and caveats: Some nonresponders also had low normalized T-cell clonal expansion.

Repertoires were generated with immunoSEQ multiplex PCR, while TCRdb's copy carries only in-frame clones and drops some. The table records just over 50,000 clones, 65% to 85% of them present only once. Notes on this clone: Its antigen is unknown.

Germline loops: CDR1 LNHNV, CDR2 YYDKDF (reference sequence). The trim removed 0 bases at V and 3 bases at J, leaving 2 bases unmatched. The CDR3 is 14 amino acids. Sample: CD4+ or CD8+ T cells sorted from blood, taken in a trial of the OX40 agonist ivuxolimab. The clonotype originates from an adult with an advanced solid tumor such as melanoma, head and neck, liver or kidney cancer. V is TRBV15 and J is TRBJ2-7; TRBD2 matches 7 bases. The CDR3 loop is CATSREGGGYEQYF. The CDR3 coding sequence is TGTGCCACCAGCAGAGAGGGGGGGGGCTACGAGCAGTACTTC.